This entry is about one TCR beta chain. The method was immunoSEQ multiplex PCR; TCRdb's version includes in-frame clones alone and lacks a portion of them. Among approximately 80,000 clones listed, roughly 90% were seen once. This sample was taken from a study of technical replicates of blood from a handful of donors. After removal of 4 bases from V and 5 bases from J, the junction contained 8 bases not matched to a gene. This CDR3 is 14 amino acids long. From germline, CDR1 is MGHDK and CDR2 SYGVNS. This TCR was recovered from a human donor in good health. The chain is built from TRBV25-1 and TRBJ2-7; 7 bases are a match to TRBD1. Sequencing was performed on T cells isolated from PBMCs. CDR3 bases: TGTGCCAGCAGTGGGGGGACAGCCAGCGACGAGCAGTACTTC. It encodes CASSGGTASDEQYF.